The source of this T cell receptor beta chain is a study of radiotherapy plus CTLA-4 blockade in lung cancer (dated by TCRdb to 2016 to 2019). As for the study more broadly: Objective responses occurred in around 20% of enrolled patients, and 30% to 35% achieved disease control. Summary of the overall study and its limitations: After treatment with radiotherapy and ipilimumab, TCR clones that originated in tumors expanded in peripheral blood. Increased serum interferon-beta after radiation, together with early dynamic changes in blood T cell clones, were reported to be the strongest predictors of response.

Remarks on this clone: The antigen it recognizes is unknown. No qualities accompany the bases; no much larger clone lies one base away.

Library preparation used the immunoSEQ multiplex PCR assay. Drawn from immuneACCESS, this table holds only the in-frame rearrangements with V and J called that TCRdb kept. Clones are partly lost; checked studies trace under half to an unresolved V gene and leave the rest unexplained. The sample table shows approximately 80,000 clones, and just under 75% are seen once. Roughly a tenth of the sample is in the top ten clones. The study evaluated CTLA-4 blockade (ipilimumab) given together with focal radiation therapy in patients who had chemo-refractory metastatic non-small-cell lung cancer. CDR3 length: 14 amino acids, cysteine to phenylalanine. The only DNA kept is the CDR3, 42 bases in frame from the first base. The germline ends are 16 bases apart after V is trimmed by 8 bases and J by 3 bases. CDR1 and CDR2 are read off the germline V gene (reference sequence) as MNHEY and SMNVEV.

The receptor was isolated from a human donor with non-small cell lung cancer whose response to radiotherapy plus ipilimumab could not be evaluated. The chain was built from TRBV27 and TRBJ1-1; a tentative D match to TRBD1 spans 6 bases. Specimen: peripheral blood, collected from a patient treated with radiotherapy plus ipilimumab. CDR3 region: CASAGTPGDTEAFF. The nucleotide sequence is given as TGTGCCAGCGCCGGGACACCCGGGGACACTGAAGCTTTCTTT.